A single sample is the source of the 14 T cell receptor beta chains below, sequenced in a study of T cell responses to AZD1222 COVID-19 vaccine. The protocol was immunoSEQ multiplex PCR, while the TCRdb copy is restricted to in-frame clones and leaves out a portion. The sample has roughly 120,000 clones; 80% to 90% are singletons. The sequences come from peripheral blood, collected 28 days after the second AZD1222 dose. The source is an adult who received the AZD1222 COVID-19 vaccine.

J is TRBJ2-5 and V is TRBV6-1; D possibly corresponds to TRBD1 (6 bases). V gave up 2 bases and J gave up 5 bases, with 12 bases separating them. This CDR3 region has 14 residues. Germline V lookup: CDR1 MNHNS, CDR2 SASEGT. The CDR3 loop reads CASSEYPGVETQYF. The CDR3 region has the DNA TGTGCCAGCAGTGAATATCCAGGGGTGGAGACCCAGTACTTC.

The rearrangement uses TRBV7-3 and TRBJ2-1, with unresolved D. CDR1 is SGHTA and CDR2 is FQGTGA in the germline V gene. V was pared by 0 bases and J by 7 bases, with 4 bases between. The CDR3 contains 12 residues. The CDR3 protein is CASSLTGNEQFF. In DNA form, the CDR3 reads TGTGCCAGCAGCTTAACCGGGAATGAGCAGTTCTTC.

This clone was picked up one time. The V call is TRBV5-5, the J call TRBJ1-4; no clear D gene. Germline CDR1 and CDR2: SGHKS and YYEKEE (reference sequence). This CDR3 comprises 14 residues. Trimming stripped 0 bases from V and 5 bases from J, with 8 bases between. CDR3 in DNA: TGTGCCAGCAGCTTGGGGACGGAGAATGAAAAACTGTTTTTT. Protein sequence: CASSLGTENEKLFF.

This sequence joins TRBV19 and TRBJ1-5, with 12 bases matching TRBD1. With 7 bases clipped from V and 5 bases from J, the junction kept 6 bases outside the gene matches. The germline gives CDR1 LNHDA, CDR2 SQIVND (reference sequence). The CDR3 has 15 amino acids. CDR3 sequence reads: CASNKGQGAYQPQHF. Written as DNA, the CDR3 is TGTGCCAGTAATAAGGGACAGGGGGCTTATCAGCCCCAGCATTTT.

The table lists this clone with a count of one. This rearrangement joins TRBV28 to TRBJ2-7, with 10 bases matching TRBD2. There are 14 residues in the CDR3. Germline CDR1 and CDR2: MDHEN and SYDVKM. Trimming removed 7 bases from V and 6 bases from J; junction bases left unmatched: 9. The CDR3 DNA is TGTGCCAGCAATAATCCCCTAGCGGGAGCCGAGCAGTACTTC. Translating it yields CASNNPLAGAEQYF.

The chain carries TRBV19 and TRBJ1-6; D remains ambiguous. The CDR3 extends over 11 amino acids. Germline CDR1 reads LNHDA; CDR2 reads SQIVND (reference sequence). V lost 3 bases to trimming and J lost 17 bases, with 11 bases between them. The CDR3 bases are TGTGCCAGTAGTATTTCCCAGGAAATCCACTTT. It encodes CASSISQEIHF.

The DNA of the CDR3 is TGTGCCAGCAGCCCACCGGGACAGCCTAATGAAAAACTGTTTTTT. It codes for CASSPPGQPNEKLFF. The chain is built from TRBV2 and TRBJ1-4; 7 bases line up with TRBD1. CDR3 size: 15 residues. Germline V gives CDR1 SNHLY, CDR2 FYNNEI. Trimming at V came to 6 bases and at J to 3 bases, leaving 7 bases not matched to a gene.

This clone came up once. The gene calls are TRBV7-9 and TRBJ2-5; D might be TRBD1 or TRBD2, each matching 5 bases. The V end lost 7 bases, the J end lost 4 bases, and 16 bases lay between the germline ends. There are 14 residues in the CDR3. Germline CDR1 is SEHNR and CDR2 is FQNEAQ (reference sequence). In DNA form, the CDR3 reads TGTGCCAGCACCCCACTGGGGGAAGGAGAGACCCAGTACTTC. Amino acids: CASTPLGEGETQYF.

The V call is TRBV2, the J call TRBJ2-3; D gene ambiguous. The CDR3 has 15 amino acids. Germline assignment: CDR1 SNHLY and CDR2 FYNNEI. V was shortened by 1 base and J by 6 bases, with 14 bases between the two germline ends. The chain's CDR3 is CASSEVVGSPDTQYF. The CDR3 DNA reads TGTGCCAGCAGTGAAGTCGTGGGGTCGCCGGATACGCAGTATTTT.

The genes are TRBV15 and TRBJ1-6; D is undetermined. The CDR3 length is 12 residues. The V end was cut by 3 bases, the J end by 12 bases, with 9 bases between. Looked up from germline, CDR1 is LNHNV and CDR2 is YYDKDF (reference sequence). The CDR3 loop is CATSSGVRPLHF. For the CDR3, the DNA is TGTGCCACCAGCAGCGGCGTTCGACCCCTCCACTTT.

This chain joins TRBV19 and TRBJ2-3; tentative D call: TRBD2 (7 bases). Trimming removed 11 bases from V and 4 bases from J, with 13 bases in between. CDR1 is LNHDA, CDR2 SQIVND, per germline (reference sequence). The CDR3 sequence is 12 residues long. CDR3 amino acids: CASRGGADTQYF. As DNA, the CDR3 is TGTGCCTCAAGGGGGGGGGCAGATACGCAGTATTTT.

V and J are TRBV9 and TRBJ1-2; possible D gene TRBD1, 5 bases. Trimming left V 3 bases short and J 4 bases short, with 22 bases between. CDR3 size: 17 residues. Per the germline V gene, CDR1 is SGDLS and CDR2 is YYNGEE. Here the CDR3 reads CASSAGIGSGPLYGYTF. CDR3 sequence (DNA): TGTGCCAGCAGCGCGGGGATTGGGTCAGGGCCCCTCTATGGCTACACCTTC.

The chain joins TRBV5-1 to TRBJ1-2, with 9 bases that match TRBD1. Trimming took 4 bases from V and 7 from J; bases not matched to a gene: 5. This CDR3 is built from 13 residues. Germline V gene data show CDR1 as SGHRS and CDR2 as YFSETQ. The CDR3 protein is CASSEGQGVGYTF. The CDR3 DNA follows: TGCGCCAGCAGCGAGGGACAGGGTGTTGGCTACACCTTC.

The chain links TRBV28 to TRBJ1-2, with TRBD1 identical over 9 bases. The CDR3 is made up of 15 amino acids. The germline CDR1 and CDR2 sequences are MDHEN and SYDVKM. V gave up 5 bases and J gave up 8 bases; unmatched junction bases: 12. The CDR3 nucleotides read TGTGCCAGCAGTCCGGGACAGGGTGCTCTTAGGGGCTACACCTTC. It codes for CASSPGQGALRGYTF.